Below, 13 T cell receptor beta chains from the same sample are listed, as sequenced in a study of blood T cell repertoires in COVID-19. TCRdb keeps only in-frame clones here, not all; method: immunoSEQ multiplex PCR. The table has fewer than 450,000 clones, almost 90% seen once. Sequenced material: peripheral blood. The receptors were gathered from a woman aged 70-85 years with COVID-19, enrolled during active disease.

V usage is TRBV6-5 and J usage is TRBJ2-1, with a possible D match to TRBD2 (6 bases). The V and J ends lost 10 bases and 1 base respectively, with 17 bases between them. Germline V CDR1 and CDR2: MNHEY, SVGAGI. The CDR3 totals 15 residues. The CDR3 here is CATHQGGGSYNEQFF. Written as DNA, the CDR3 is TGTGCCACCCACCAGGGTGGAGGGTCCTACAATGAGCAGTTCTTC.

J is TRBJ1-2 and V is TRBV19; D may be TRBD1 (5 bases). CDR1 and CDR2 from the germline V gene are LNHDA and SQIVND (reference sequence). The V and J ends lost 3 bases and 4 bases respectively, with 15 bases between them. The CDR3 runs to 15 residues. DNA of the CDR3: TGTGCCAGTAGTATGGTCGGGGGGGACGTCTATGGCTACACCTTC. Translating gives CASSMVGGDVYGYTF.

The chain links TRBV7-9 to TRBJ1-1; 7 bases agree with TRBD1. The CDR3 totals 17 residues. Germline loops: CDR1 SEHNR, CDR2 FQNEAQ (reference sequence). Trimming took 1 base from V and 1 from J; bases not matched to a gene: 9. The CDR3 nucleotides read TGTGCCAGCAGCTTAGATGTCGCGGACAGGAGGAACACTGAAGCTTTCTTT. Protein sequence: CASSLDVADRRNTEAFF.

The V call is TRBV19, the J call TRBJ1-6, with D tentatively TRBD1 (6 bases). Trimming removed 3 bases from V and 8 bases from J, with 11 bases in between. The germline CDR1 and CDR2 sequences are LNHDA and SQIVND (reference sequence). The CDR3 totals 14 residues. Written as DNA, the CDR3 is TGTGCCAGTAGTATTAGCAGGGGTCATTCACCCCTCCACTTT. It translates to CASSISRGHSPLHF.

The rearrangement joins TRBV7-8 to TRBJ2-2; D not resolved. The V gene's germline CDR1 is SGHVS and CDR2 FQNEAQ. Trimming pared 3 bases from V and 6 bases from J, leaving 17 bases between. CDR3 length: 16 amino acids. DNA for the CDR3: TGTGCCAGCAGCTTGATGGTTTATGGAGCCTCCGGGGAGCTGTTTTTT. Encoded protein: CASSLMVYGASGELFF.

This clone was seen only a few times. Other DNA sequences in this specimen translate into the identical CDR3. V and J are TRBV5-6 and TRBJ1-5; D might be TRBD1 (6 bases). V shed 2 bases and J shed 7 bases, with 13 bases lying between them. The V gene's germline CDR1 is SGHDT and CDR2 YYEEEE. This CDR3 region has 14 residues. The DNA for the CDR3 is TGTGCCAGCAGCTTCACAGGGCTCGGGCAGCCCCAGCATTTT. This gives the protein CASSFTGLGQPQHF.

The chain has TRBV4-1 and TRBJ1-1; D uncertain. Trimming left V 1 base short and J 6 bases short, with 12 bases between. The CDR3 is 14 amino acids. Germline V gene sequence: CDR1 MGHRA, CDR2 YSYEKL. CDR3 loop: CASSQGGKGPEAFF. In nucleotides, the CDR3 is TGCGCCAGCAGCCAAGGAGGGAAAGGGCCTGAAGCTTTCTTT.

The rearrangement links TRBV18 to TRBJ1-1; TRBD1 aligns across 7 bases. Germline V CDR1 and CDR2: KGHSH, LQKENI. Unmatched junction bases numbered 8, after V lost 6 bases and J lost 1 base. The CDR3 sequence is 15 residues long. The CDR3 coding sequence is TGTGCCAGCTCTGGGACAGCGCACCCGAACACTGAAGCTTTCTTT. It codes for CASSGTAHPNTEAFF.

The V and J genes are TRBV5-6 and TRBJ2-5, with 9 bases that match TRBD2. V dropped 5 bases and J dropped 2; count of bases not matched to a gene: 7. The CDR3 spans 15 residues. Per the germline V gene, CDR1 is SGHDT and CDR2 is YYEEEE. The CDR3 nucleotides are TGTGCCAGCAGTTCAGCGGGGGGAGGGCAAGAGACCCAGTACTTC. This sequence encodes CASSSAGGGQETQYF.

In DNA form, the CDR3 reads TGTGCCAGCTCACCACGACAGGGCACAGATACGCAGTATTTT. It encodes CASSPRQGTDTQYF. V usage is TRBV18 and J usage is TRBJ2-3; tentatively, D is TRBD1 (6 bases). CDR1 and CDR2 (germline): KGHSH, LQKENI. V lost 1 base, J lost 1 base, and 6 bases lay in between. The CDR3 runs to 14 residues.

In this sample, this clone turned up once. The chain recombines TRBV5-1 with TRBJ2-1; TRBD1 matches 7 bases. Germline CDR1 is SGHRS and CDR2 is YFSETQ. V trimming: 3 bases; J trimming: 8 bases; junction bases outside the gene matches: 8. This CDR3 is built from 14 residues. CDR3 nucleotide sequence: TGCGCCAGCAGCTCCGACAGGGTGGTGGATGAGCAGTTCTTC. It is translated as CASSSDRVVDEQFF.

The V call is TRBV24-1, the J call TRBJ1-5; D remains ambiguous. The CDR3 has 14 residues. Germline V gives CDR1 KGHDR, CDR2 SFDVKD. Trimming cost V 5 bases and J 4 bases, with 11 bases left between them. Written as DNA, the CDR3 is TGTGCCACCAGTGTCTCGGGAGCTAATCAGCCCCAGCATTTT. Protein sequence: CATSVSGANQPQHF.

The V call is TRBV5-1, the J call TRBJ2-7; 9 nucleotides align to TRBD1. Germline V CDR1 and CDR2: SGHRS, YFSETQ. The trim removed 4 bases at V and 3 bases at J, leaving 11 bases unmatched. CDR3 size: 16 residues. CDR3 DNA sequence: TGCGCCAGCAGCCAAACACCGGGACAGGGTGGCTACGAGCAGTACTTC. Amino acids: CASSQTPGQGGYEQYF.